The 29 T cell receptor beta chains listed next were all sequenced from one sample in a study of T-cell reconstitution after alpha-beta-depleted transplantation in children. Researchers prepared the TCRbeta library using unique molecular identifiers, the study reports. A single record per CDR3 protein comes from TCRdb applying MiXCR to the PCR reads. The sample includes roughly 490,000 distinct CDR3 sequences, over 10% of them seen just once. This specimen was PBMCs, mostly from graft donor cells, taken 180 days after TCRalphabeta/CD19-depleted stem cell transplant. These receptors were collected from a female patient aged 2-9 years who had a stem cell transplant for aplastic anemia, so the T cells may come from the graft donor.

This clonotype was counted only a few times. The chain employs TRBV9 and TRBJ2-5; D tentatively fits TRBD1 or TRBD2 (7 bases each). This CDR3 region has 17 residues. Per the germline V gene, CDR1 is SGDLS and CDR2 is YYNGEE. V was cut by 1 base and J by 5 bases, with 21 bases left in between. CDR3 coding DNA: TGTGCCAGCAGCGTATTTGACAGGGAGGGCGGTGGGGAGACCCAGTACTTC. As protein: CASSVFDREGGGETQYF.

The chain is built from TRBV5-4 and TRBJ1-6; 9 nucleotides align to TRBD1. The length of the CDR3 is 17 residues. The V segment lost 0 bases and the J segment 9 bases; nucleotides outside the gene matches: 10. The germline V gene encodes CDR1 SGHNT and CDR2 YYREEE (reference sequence). The CDR3 coding sequence is TGTGCCAGCAGCTTGGGCGGGGGGACAGGGCGGCTTTCACCCCTCCACTTT. Translation gives CASSLGGGTGRLSPLHF. The whole variable domain, filled in from reference TRBV5-4 and TRBJ1-6, reads ETGVTQSPTHLIKTRGQQVTLRCSSQSGHNTVSWYQQALGQGPQFIFQYYREEENGRGNFPPRFSGLQFPNYSSELNVNALELDDSALYLCASSLGGGTGRLSPLHFGNGTRLTVT.

J is TRBJ1-1 and V is TRBV6-1, with D unclear. The CDR3 length is 13 residues. Between the trimmed V and J ends, which lost 2 bases and 8 bases, there was a span of 12 bases. Per germline, CDR1 MNHNS and CDR2 SASEGT. The DNA for the CDR3 is TGTGCCAGCAGTGAAATTCCTAGGAGAGAAGCTTTCTTT. Protein: CASSEIPRREAFF.

This chain uses TRBV12-3 or TRBV12-4 with TRBJ1-6; no clear D gene. V was cut by 1 base and J by 7 bases, with 5 bases left in between. CDR3 length equals 13 residues. The CDR3 protein is CASSLGENSPLHF. For the CDR3, the DNA is TGTGCCAGCAGTTTAGGGGAAAATTCACCCCTCCACTTT.

This clonotype has more than one count but fewer than ten. The chain combines TRBV28 with TRBJ2-7; D is unclear. The V gene's germline CDR1 is MDHEN and CDR2 SYDVKM. V was pared by 6 bases and J by 0 bases, with 12 bases between. There are 14 residues in the CDR3. The CDR3 region has the DNA TGTGCCAGCAGAAGTCCGGGCCTCTCCTACGAGCAGTACTTC. Protein product: CASRSPGLSYEQYF. Variable domain in full (rest from reference TRBV28 and TRBJ2-7): DVKVTQSSRYLVKRTGEKVFLECVQDMDHENMFWYRQDPGLGLRLIYFSYDVKMKEKGDIPEGYSVSREKKERFSLILESASTNQTSMYLCASRSPGLSYEQYFGPGTRLTVT.

This clonotype occurred a few times. This chain connects TRBV28 to TRBJ2-7; D might be TRBD2 (5 bases). CDR1 and CDR2 from the germline V gene are MDHEN and SYDVKM. The CDR3 has 14 amino acids. Trimming pared 0 bases from V and 6 bases from J, leaving 12 bases between. CDR3 in DNA: TGTGCCAGCAGTTTATGGTCGGAGCGGCGCGAGCAGTACTTC. Its translation is CASSLWSERREQYF.

This clonotype was seen a handful of times. V and J are TRBV6-1 and TRBJ1-5; 8 nucleotides agree with TRBD1. The germline CDR1 and CDR2 sequences are MNHNS and SASEGT. J gave up 5 bases and V 7 bases, and 4 bases lay outside the gene matches. The CDR3 runs to 13 residues. The DNA of the CDR3 is TGTGCCAGCACCCAGGGGGCCTATCAGCCCCAGCATTTT. Translating gives CASTQGAYQPQHF.

V and J are TRBV12-3 or TRBV12-4 and TRBJ2-3; TRBD1 is a possible D gene (5 bases). Trimming shortened V by 6 bases and J by 3 bases, and 22 bases separated the two germline ends. The CDR3 totals 17 residues. The CDR3 loop is CASSGLTDRSLTDTQYF. The CDR3 DNA follows: TGTGCCAGCAGCGGGTTAACTGACAGATCATTGACAGATACGCAGTATTTT.

This clonotype was detected a few times. The genes are TRBV11-2 and TRBJ1-1; 8 nucleotides line up with TRBD1. The CDR3 totals 16 residues. The V segment lost 0 bases and the J segment 3 bases; nucleotides outside the gene matches: 6. The V gene's germline CDR1 is SGHAT and CDR2 FQNNGV. This chain's CDR3 is CASSLDLGQVDTEAFF. CDR3 nucleotides: TGTGCCAGCAGCTTAGATCTGGGACAGGTGGACACTGAAGCTTTCTTT.

This clonotype showed up just a few times. The V gene is TRBV5-1, the J gene TRBJ2-1, with TRBD2 as a possible D gene (6 bases). CDR1 and CDR2 from the germline V gene are SGHRS and YFSETQ. The CDR3 has 15 residues. Between the trimmed V and J ends, which lost 5 bases and 2 bases, there was a span of 14 bases. The DNA of the CDR3 is TGCGCCAGCAGACAAAGCGGGCAACCCTACAATGAGCAGTTCTTC. Protein product: CASRQSGQPYNEQFF.

This clonotype appeared a few times. The gene calls are TRBV20-1 and TRBJ2-7; TRBD1 is a possible D gene (5 bases). Trimming removed 3 bases at V and 5 bases at J, with 17 bases between. The CDR3 spans 14 residues. CDR1 and CDR2 (germline): DFQATT, SNEGSKA (reference sequence). CDR3: CSASQTARGDEQYF. The CDR3 DNA sequence: TGCAGTGCTAGCCAGACAGCCCGAGGCGACGAGCAGTACTTC.

DNA of the CDR3: TGCAGTGCTTTGGACATGACCCACACCGGGGAGCTGTTTTTT. Amino acids: CSALDMTHTGELFF. The chain joins TRBV20-1 to TRBJ2-2; perhaps TRBD1 as D (5 bases). This CDR3 spans 14 amino acids. V gave up 5 bases and J gave up 3 bases, with 13 bases separating them. In germline, CDR1 is DFQATT, CDR2 SNEGSKA (reference sequence).

This clonotype appeared many times. The rearrangement joins TRBV7-3 to TRBJ2-3, with D possibly called TRBD1 or TRBD2 (5 bases each). Germline V gives CDR1 SGHTA, CDR2 FQGTGA. Trimming cost V 4 bases and J 10 bases, with 9 bases left between them. This CDR3 has 11 amino acids. CDR3 DNA sequence: TGTGCCAGCAGCTCCACGGGACCGCAGTATTTT. It specifies CASSSTGPQYF.

The rearrangement uses TRBV7-2 and TRBJ2-3, with D possibly TRBD2 on 6 matching bases. The germline V gene has CDR1 SGHTA and CDR2 FQGNSA. CDR3 length: 16 amino acids. V lost 3 bases and J 2 bases, leaving 15 bases between the germline ends. DNA for the CDR3: TGTGCCAGCAGCTTTTCTGCTAGCGTAATCACAGATACGCAGTATTTT. This gives the protein CASSFSASVITDTQYF. Using reference TRBV7-2 and TRBJ2-3 for the parts outside the CDR3, the full variable domain is GAGVSQSPSNKVTEKGKDVELRCDPISGHTALYWYRQSLGQGLEFLIYFQGNSAPDKSGLPSDRFSAERTGGSVSTLTIQRTQQEDSAVYLCASSFSASVITDTQYFGPGTRLTVL.

This clonotype has only a few counts. The chain joins TRBV6-2 or TRBV6-3 to TRBJ2-3; perhaps D is TRBD1 or TRBD2 (5 bases each). V lost 2 bases, J lost 0 bases, and 12 bases lay in between. Germline V gene lookup returns CDR1 MNHEY and CDR2 SVGEGT. This CDR3 is 16 amino acids long. The CDR3 loop reads CASSYLFRGSTDTQYF. CDR3 DNA: TGTGCCAGCAGTTACCTCTTCCGGGGCAGCACAGATACGCAGTATTTT.

V gene TRBV11-2 combines with J gene TRBJ2-7, with TRBD2 matching 9 bases. CDR1 is SGHAT and CDR2 is FQNNGV in the germline V gene. This CDR3 comprises 18 residues. Unmatched junction bases numbered 18, after V lost 5 bases and J lost 4 bases. CDR3 DNA: TGTGCCAGCAGCGCAAGATATCGCGGGAGGGCGTCTAGTTACGAGCAGTACTTC. Amino acid sequence: CASSARYRGRASSYEQYF.

This clonotype was seen more than once but under ten times. The chain is built from TRBV19 and TRBJ2-2, with D tentatively TRBD2 (6 bases). V shed 7 bases and J shed 9 bases, with 9 bases lying between them. The CDR3 spans 11 residues. Germline CDR1 is LNHDA and CDR2 is SQIVND (reference sequence). Written as DNA, the CDR3 is TGTGCCAGTATGCGGGGCAGGGAGCTGTTTTTT. It is translated as CASMRGRELFF.

This clonotype was observed a handful of times. V usage is TRBV12-3 or TRBV12-4 and J usage is TRBJ1-4; 9 nucleotides match TRBD1. This CDR3 is built from 14 residues. V shed 6 bases, J shed 7 bases, and the junction held 6 bases outside the gene matches. CDR3 protein: CASRLRDRAEKLFF. CDR3 DNA: TGTGCCAGCAGGCTCCGGGACAGGGCTGAAAAACTGTTTTTT.

This clonotype was observed many times. The rearrangement links TRBV4-3 to TRBJ2-5; a possible D gene is TRBD2 (7 bases). Germline values: CDR1 LGHNA, CDR2 YSLEER. The CDR3 runs 17 residues. V was trimmed by 0 bases and J by 5 bases, leaving 19 bases between them. The CDR3 loop reads CASSQDEGGGRLETQYF. Here the CDR3 DNA reads TGCGCCAGCAGCCAAGATGAGGGAGGGGGTCGATTGGAGACCCAGTACTTC.

The chain recombines TRBV11-2 with TRBJ2-3; D possibly corresponds to TRBD2 (5 bases). The CDR3 is made up of 18 amino acids. The V and J ends lost 5 bases and 0 bases respectively, with 21 bases between them. Germline V gives CDR1 SGHAT, CDR2 FQNNGV. The CDR3 sequence: CASSLTSTTRRSTDTQYF. CDR3 sequence (DNA): TGTGCCAGCAGCCTCACCTCCACGACCCGGAGGAGCACAGATACGCAGTATTTT.

This clonotype was observed at least ten times. The chain recombines TRBV24-1 with TRBJ2-3, with D unclear. CDR3 length: 14 amino acids. V was trimmed by 1 base and J by 10 bases, leaving 14 bases between them. Germline-derived CDR1 and CDR2 are KGHDR and SFDVKD. The CDR3 coding sequence is TGTGCCACCAGTGATTTTCGCATCGCAAATGCGCAGTATTTT. Amino acids: CATSDFRIANAQYF.

This clonotype was seen a handful of times. The genes are TRBV20-1 and TRBJ2-7; D remains ambiguous. The CDR3 runs to 13 residues. V gave up 1 base and J gave up 0 bases, with 7 bases separating them. The germline V gene has CDR1 DFQATT and CDR2 SNEGSKA (reference sequence). The CDR3 spells CSARVVASYEQYV. The CDR3, as DNA: TGCAGTGCTAGAGTGGTGGCCTCCTACGAGCAGTACGTC.

The chain couples TRBV12-3 or TRBV12-4 to TRBJ1-3; TRBD1 is a possible D gene (5 bases). The CDR3 has 17 amino acids. Trimming shortened V by 0 bases and J by 0 bases, and 12 bases separated the two germline ends. The chain's CDR3 is CASSLALRGFSGNTIYF. In DNA, the CDR3 is TGTGCCAGCAGTTTAGCGCTCCGGGGCTTCTCTGGAAACACCATATATTTT.

CDR3 residues: CATSNPRAQTRFETQYF. DNA of the CDR3: TGTGCCACCAGCAATCCCAGGGCGCAGACGCGGTTCGAGACCCAGTACTTC. The V call is TRBV15, the J call TRBJ2-5; D may be TRBD1 (5 bases). The CDR3 length is 17 residues. Trimming removed 4 bases from V and 5 bases from J, with 23 bases in between. Germline V lookup: CDR1 LNHNV, CDR2 YYDKDF (reference sequence).

This clonotype has a count of ten or more. V is TRBV12-3 or TRBV12-4 and J is TRBJ1-4, with 9 bases identical to TRBD1. The CDR3 extends over 17 amino acids. The V segment lost 8 bases and the J segment 7 bases; nucleotides outside the gene matches: 17. CDR3 sequence reads: CASGAGTGPRTSEKLFF. Written as DNA, the CDR3 is TGTGCCAGCGGGGCTGGGACAGGGCCCCGAACGAGTGAAAAACTGTTTTTT.

The genes are TRBV7-2 and TRBJ2-7; 9 bases line up with TRBD1. Per the germline V gene, CDR1 is SGHTA and CDR2 is FQGNSA. V shed 5 bases and J 1 base; nucleotides not matched to a gene: 9. CDR3 size: 16 residues. CDR3 protein: CASSPTLDRGSYEQYF. As DNA, the CDR3 is TGTGCCAGCAGCCCGACGCTGGACAGGGGTTCCTACGAGCAGTACTTC.

J is TRBJ2-4 and V is TRBV7-8, with D maybe TRBD1 (5 bases). CDR3 length: 16 residues. The V end was cut by 2 bases, the J end by 10 bases, with 21 bases between. Germline V gene sequence: CDR1 SGHVS, CDR2 FQNEAQ. This CDR3 is CASSLMGPPWGVIQYF. CDR3 sequence (DNA): TGTGCCAGCAGCTTAATGGGGCCCCCTTGGGGCGTTATTCAGTACTTC.

This chain links TRBV25-1 with TRBJ1-5; a weak D match, TRBD1 (5 bases). The CDR3 consists of 12 residues. The germline V gene has CDR1 MGHDK and CDR2 SYGVNS. V gave up 5 bases and J gave up 6 bases, with 8 bases separating them. The CDR3 region has the DNA TGTGCCAGCAGTCAGGACACTCAGCCCCAGCATTTT. This gives the protein CASSQDTQPQHF. The whole variable domain, remainder taken from reference TRBV25-1 and TRBJ1-5, is EADIYQTPRYLVIGTGKKITLECSQTMGHDKMYWYQQDPGMELHLIHYSYGVNSTEKGDLSSESTVSRIRTEHFPLTLESARPSHTSQYLCASSQDTQPQHFGDGTRLSIL.

The CDR3 spells CASSSIDGYTEAFF. As DNA, the CDR3 is TGTGCCAGCAGTTCCATTGACGGCTACACTGAAGCTTTCTTT. V gene TRBV12-3 or TRBV12-4 combines with J gene TRBJ1-1; no reliable D call. Trimming left V 4 bases short and J 3 bases short, with 12 bases between. CDR3 size: 14 residues.